This T cell receptor (beta chain) is drawn from a study of blood T cell repertoires in COVID-19. The trim removed 4 bases at V and 4 bases at J, leaving 9 bases unmatched. Germline lookup yields CDR1 MGHRA and CDR2 YSYEKL. This CDR3 has 15 amino acids. The table came from immunoSEQ multiplex PCR; TCRdb's copy has only in-frame clones and leaves some out. The sample yields about 84,000 clones, 75% to 90% seen once. The rearrangement uses TRBV4-1 and TRBJ1-2; 7 positions agree with TRBD1. The receptor's source is a man of 80 years or more with active or convalescent COVID-19. The source material was peripheral blood. The CDR3 DNA sequence: TGCGCCAGCAGCCTAGAGACAGGGTCGGGCTATGGCTACACCTTC. This sequence encodes CASSLETGSGYGYTF.